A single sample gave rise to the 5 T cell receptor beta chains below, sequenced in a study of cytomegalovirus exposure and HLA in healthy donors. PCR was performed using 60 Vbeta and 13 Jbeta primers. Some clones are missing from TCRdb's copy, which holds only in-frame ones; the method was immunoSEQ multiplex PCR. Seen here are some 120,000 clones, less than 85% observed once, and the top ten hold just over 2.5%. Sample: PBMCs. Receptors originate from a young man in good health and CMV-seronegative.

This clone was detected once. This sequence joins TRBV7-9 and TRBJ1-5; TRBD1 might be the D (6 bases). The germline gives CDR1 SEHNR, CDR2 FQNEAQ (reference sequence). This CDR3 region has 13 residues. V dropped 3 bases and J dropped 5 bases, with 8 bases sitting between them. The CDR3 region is CASSLTGDQPQHF. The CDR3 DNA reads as TGTGCCAGCAGCTTGACAGGCGATCAGCCCCAGCATTTT.

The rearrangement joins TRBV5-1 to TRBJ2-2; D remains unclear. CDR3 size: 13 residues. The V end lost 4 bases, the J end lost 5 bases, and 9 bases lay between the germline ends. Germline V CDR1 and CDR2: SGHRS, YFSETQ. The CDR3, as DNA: TGCGCCAGCAGCCAGACTGGTACCGGGGAGCTGTTTTTT. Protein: CASSQTGTGELFF. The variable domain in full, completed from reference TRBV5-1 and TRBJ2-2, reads KAGVTQTPRYLIKTRGQQVTLSCSPISGHRSVSWYQQTPGQGLQFLFEYFSETQRNKGNFPGRFSGRQFSNSRSEMNVSTLELGDSALYLCASSQTGTGELFFGEGSRLTVL.

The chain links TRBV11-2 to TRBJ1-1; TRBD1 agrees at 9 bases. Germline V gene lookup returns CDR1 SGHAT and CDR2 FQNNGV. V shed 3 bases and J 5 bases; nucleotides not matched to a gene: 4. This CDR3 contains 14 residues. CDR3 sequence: CASSLNRGQTEAFF. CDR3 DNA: TGTGCCAGCAGCTTGAACAGGGGGCAAACTGAAGCTTTCTTT.

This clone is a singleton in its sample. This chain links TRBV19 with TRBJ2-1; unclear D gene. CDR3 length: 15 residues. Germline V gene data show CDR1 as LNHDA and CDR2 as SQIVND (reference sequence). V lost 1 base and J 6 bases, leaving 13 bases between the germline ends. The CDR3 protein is CASSIGATMGNEQFF. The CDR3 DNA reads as TGTGCCAGTAGTATAGGGGCGACAATGGGCAATGAGCAGTTCTTC.

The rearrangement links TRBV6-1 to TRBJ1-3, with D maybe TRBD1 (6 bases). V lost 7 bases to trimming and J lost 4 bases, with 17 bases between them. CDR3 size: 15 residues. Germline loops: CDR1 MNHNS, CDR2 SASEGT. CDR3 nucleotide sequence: TGTGCCAGCATTCACCCGCAGGGGTTGGGAAACACCATATATTTT. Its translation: CASIHPQGLGNTIYF.